A single sample is the source of the 32 T cell receptor beta chains below, sequenced in a study of post-analysis software for immune sequencing data. Study-wide points: The study found TRBV5-6, TRBV5-1 and TRBV20-1 among a few TRBV segments more frequent in patients than controls.

Unique molecular identifiers were built into the TCR beta cDNA libraries. TCRdb re-analysed the PCR reads in MiXCR, keeping a single row per CDR3 protein. Of roughly 620,000 distinct CDR3 sequences in the sample, roughly 40% were seen once. For these TCRs, the target antigens are not known. Sequencing was carried out using blood. The receptors come from a girl aged 10-17 years with multiple sclerosis.

A single count supports this clonotype. One end of the junction fails to match germline, which may point to a read error. The rearrangement links TRBV5-1 to TRBJ2-6; possibly TRBD1 for D (5 bases). This CDR3 is built from 16 residues. Germline V CDR1 and CDR2: SGHRS, YFSETQ. The CDR3 region is CASSLDRYSGANVRTF. The CDR3 bases are TGCGCCAGCAGCTTGGACAGGTACTCTGGGGCCAACGTCCGGACTTTC.

The chain uses TRBV6-2 or TRBV6-3 and TRBJ2-7; TRBD2 agrees at 13 bases. The CDR3 covers 16 residues. The trim removed 7 bases at V and 3 bases at J, leaving 9 bases unmatched. The germline V gene encodes CDR1 MNHEY and CDR2 SVGEGT. The chain's CDR3 is CASNLRGLAGIYEQYF. DNA for the CDR3: TGTGCCAGCAACCTTAGGGGACTAGCGGGAATCTACGAGCAGTACTTC.

This rearrangement joins TRBV7-9 to TRBJ2-1, with 13 bases lining up with TRBD2. V lost 5 bases to trimming and J lost 0 bases; unmatched junction nucleotides: 13. CDR3 size: 20 residues. Germline values: CDR1 SEHNR, CDR2 FQNEAQ (reference sequence). In DNA form, the CDR3 reads TGTGCCAGCAGCGATTTCGCGGGACTAGCGGGATACTACTCCTACAATGAGCAGTTCTTC. It specifies CASSDFAGLAGYYSYNEQFF.

This chain joins TRBV3-1 and TRBJ1-1; 9 bases fit TRBD1. With 6 bases clipped from V and 1 base from J, the junction kept 12 bases outside the gene matches. CDR3 length equals 17 residues. Germline V gene sequence: CDR1 LGHDT, CDR2 YNNKEL (reference sequence). CDR3 sequence (DNA): TGTGCCAGCAGGGCCGGTCATTACAGGGGGCGGAACACTGAAGCTTTCTTT. It codes for CASRAGHYRGRNTEAFF.

This chain links TRBV24-1 with TRBJ2-1; D may be TRBD2 (7 bases). V was shortened by 9 bases and J by 0 bases, with 23 bases between the two germline ends. This CDR3 has 18 residues. CDR1 is KGHDR, CDR2 SFDVKD, per germline. This CDR3 is CATSGAGVGLSSYNEQFF. DNA of the CDR3: TGTGCCACCTCAGGGGCGGGAGTCGGACTCAGCTCCTACAATGAGCAGTTCTTC.

A few counts support this clonotype. The CDR3 is CASSTPGVAGNEQFF. In DNA, the CDR3 is TGTGCCAGCAGCACCCCTGGGGTAGCGGGGAATGAGCAGTTCTTC. The chain carries TRBV6-6 and TRBJ2-1; 8 bases are a match to TRBD2. The V segment lost 6 bases and the J segment 7 bases; nucleotides outside the gene matches: 11. This CDR3 has 15 residues. CDR1 and CDR2 from the germline V gene are MNHNY and SVGAGI (reference sequence).

This clonotype was seen repeatedly, ten times or more. The V and J genes are TRBV9 and TRBJ2-3; the match to TRBD2 covers 9 bases. Germline CDR1 reads SGDLS; CDR2 reads YYNGEE. After removal of 4 bases from V and 0 bases from J, the junction contained 6 bases not matched to a gene. The length of the CDR3 is 16 residues. The DNA of the CDR3 is TGTGCCAGCAGCCGGGGACTAGCCTCTAGCACAGATACGCAGTATTTT. It is translated as CASSRGLASSTDTQYF.

Only a few counts were recorded for this clonotype. The gene calls are TRBV12-3 or TRBV12-4 and TRBJ2-1; TRBD2 matches 11 bases. CDR3 length: 15 amino acids. The V gene end was trimmed by 6 bases and the J gene end by 7 bases; junction bases not matched to a gene: 8. DNA of the CDR3: TGTGCCAGCAGGCCACTAGCGGGAGTGGGAAATGAGCAGTTCTTC. Its protein product is CASRPLAGVGNEQFF.

This clonotype was observed a handful of times. The chain employs TRBV29-1 and TRBJ2-1, with 7 positions matching TRBD2. This CDR3 has 15 residues. Germline V CDR1 and CDR2: SQVTM, ANQGSEA. Germline trimming cut 6 bases from V and 3 bases from J; bases unmatched to any gene: 11. CDR3 nucleotides: TGCAGCGTCATCCCTCCGGCGGGAGACTACAATGAGCAGTTCTTC. Translation gives CSVIPPAGDYNEQFF.

V usage is TRBV4-2 and J usage is TRBJ1-2, with D maybe TRBD1 (5 bases). V gave up 1 base and J gave up 7 bases, with 10 bases separating them. The CDR3 is made up of 13 amino acids. Germline assignment: CDR1 LGHNA and CDR2 YNFKEQ. CDR3 sequence: CASSQAAGGGYTF. CDR3 DNA: TGTGCCAGCAGCCAAGCCGCCGGGGGTGGCTACACCTTC.

This clonotype has more than one count but fewer than ten. This rearrangement joins TRBV5-1 to TRBJ2-7; D is uncertain. Germline V gene data show CDR1 as SGHRS and CDR2 as YFSETQ. V lost 4 bases and J 3 bases, leaving 11 bases between the germline ends. The CDR3 length is 13 residues. The CDR3 region is CASSANDYYEQYF. The DNA of the CDR3 is TGCGCCAGCAGCGCGAACGATTACTACGAGCAGTACTTC. Looking up the rest from reference TRBV5-1 and TRBJ2-7 gives the full variable domain: KAGVTQTPRYLIKTRGQQVTLSCSPISGHRSVSWYQQTPGQGLQFLFEYFSETQRNKGNFPGRFSGRQFSNSRSEMNVSTLELGDSALYLCASSANDYYEQYFGPGTRLTVT.

The chain couples TRBV20-1 to TRBJ1-1; possibly TRBD1 for D (5 bases). This CDR3 has 14 amino acids. The V gene lost 3 bases and the J gene lost 3 bases, with 14 bases spanning the gap. Germline V gene sequence: CDR1 DFQATT, CDR2 SNEGSKA (reference sequence). CDR3 coding DNA: TGCAGTGCTAGTGCCGGGGGTTCTGACACTGAAGCTTTCTTT. It translates to CSASAGGSDTEAFF.

The chain combines TRBV3-1 with TRBJ2-1, with D possibly being TRBD1 (6 bases). Per germline, CDR1 LGHDT and CDR2 YNNKEL (reference sequence). The CDR3 contains 14 residues. V lost 2 bases, J lost 14 bases, and 19 bases lay in between. The CDR3 loop reads CASSQSGGLNYEFF. The CDR3 nucleotides read TGTGCCAGCAGCCAATCTGGGGGCCTGAACTACGAGTTCTTC.

This clonotype occurred a few times. The V and J genes are TRBV4-1 and TRBJ1-4; D gene unclear. Deletions cut 2 bases from V and 5 bases from J, with 12 bases between. The CDR3 has 15 amino acids. Germline values: CDR1 MGHRA, CDR2 YSYEKL. The CDR3 spells CASSQMSRRNEKLFF. The CDR3 DNA sequence: TGCGCCAGCAGCCAAATGAGCAGGAGAAATGAAAAACTGTTTTTT.

The rearrangement uses TRBV6-1 and TRBJ1-1, with 8 bases aligning to TRBD1. Germline lookup yields CDR1 MNHNS and CDR2 SASEGT. Trimming cost V 1 base and J 1 base; bases outside gene matches: 5. The CDR3 runs to 16 residues. The CDR3 sequence is CASSEVGQDRNTEAFF. DNA of the CDR3: TGTGCCAGCAGTGAAGTGGGACAGGATAGGAACACTGAAGCTTTCTTT.

This clonotype turned up a few times. The chain has TRBV6-5 and TRBJ1-6; a weak D match, TRBD1 (5 bases). Germline-derived CDR1 and CDR2 are MNHEY and SVGAGI. The V end was cut by 2 bases, the J end by 4 bases, with 9 bases between. This CDR3 is built from 15 residues. The CDR3 is CASSYGDSYNSPLHF. As DNA, the CDR3 is TGTGCCAGCAGTTACGGCGACAGTTATAATTCACCCCTCCACTTT.

Concerning this clonotype itself: This may be a read error, as it is one base from a much larger clone. The gene calls are TRBV7-2 and TRBJ2-3; D may be TRBD1 (6 bases). Germline V gene lookup returns CDR1 SGHTA and CDR2 FQGNSA. Trimming removed 2 bases from V and 5 bases from J, with 8 bases in between. The CDR3 is 13 amino acids. CDR3 nucleotides: TGTGCCAGCAGCTTACAGGGGAGAGATACGCAGTATTTT. Protein product: CASSLQGRDTQYF.

The V gene is TRBV4-1, the J gene TRBJ1-2; 7 bases align to TRBD1. Germline CDR1 MGHRA, CDR2 YSYEKL. This CDR3 has 14 residues. Trimming removed 6 bases from V and 0 bases from J; junction bases left unmatched: 4. This CDR3 is CASRLTGTNYGYTF. The CDR3 DNA sequence: TGCGCCAGCAGACTGACAGGGACTAACTATGGCTACACCTTC.

The CDR3 is CASSYSKPGTSGSGEQYF. The CDR3 DNA is TGTGCCAGCAGTTACTCGAAACCGGGGACTAGCGGGTCCGGAGAGCAGTACTTC. This chain uses TRBV6-2 or TRBV6-3 with TRBJ2-7; 12 nucleotides match TRBD2. V trimming: 0 bases; J trimming: 7 bases; junction bases outside the gene matches: 13. The CDR3 totals 18 residues. Germline V gene data show CDR1 as MNHEY and CDR2 as SVGEGT.

V usage is TRBV7-2 and J usage is TRBJ2-3, with 11 positions matching TRBD1. Trimming cost V 5 bases and J 5 bases; bases outside gene matches: 6. Looked up from germline, CDR1 is SGHTA and CDR2 is FQGNSA. The CDR3 extends over 15 amino acids. CDR3 nucleotides: TGTGCCAGCAGCCGCGGGACAGGGGGAAAAGATACGCAGTATTTT. Translation: CASSRGTGGKDTQYF.

This clonotype was counted between two and nine times. The rearrangement uses TRBV10-3 and TRBJ1-2, with D hard to call. This CDR3 region has 14 residues. In germline, CDR1 is ENHRY, CDR2 SYGVKD. Trimming cost V 2 bases and J 7 bases, with 14 bases left between them. CDR3 region: CAISEGPSGFGYTF. The CDR3 DNA reads as TGTGCCATCAGTGAGGGCCCCTCGGGCTTTGGCTACACCTTC.

This clonotype has a handful of counts. The chain employs TRBV29-1 and TRBJ1-2; D may be TRBD1 (5 bases). Trimming cost V 4 bases and J 7 bases, with 10 bases left between them. Germline lookup yields CDR1 SQVTM and CDR2 ANQGSEA. CDR3 size: 11 residues. This chain's CDR3 is CSVAGGSGYTF. The CDR3 DNA reads TGCAGCGTTGCGGGGGGTTCTGGCTACACCTTC.

This clonotype was detected only a few times. The V gene is TRBV7-3, the J gene TRBJ1-1, with D uncertain. Germline loops: CDR1 SGHTA, CDR2 FQGTGA. Between the trimmed V and J ends, which lost 1 base and 3 bases, there was a span of 6 bases. The CDR3 is made up of 13 amino acids. CDR3 protein: CASSLSSDTEAFF. In DNA form, the CDR3 reads TGTGCCAGCAGCTTAAGTTCAGACACTGAAGCTTTCTTT.

This clonotype was seen a few times. The chain's CDR3 is CSARTVTYEQYF. The CDR3 DNA reads as TGCAGCGCCAGGACAGTGACCTACGAGCAGTACTTC. The chain employs TRBV20-1 and TRBJ2-7; a possible D gene is TRBD1 (6 bases). The germline gives CDR1 DFQATT, CDR2 SNEGSKA (reference sequence). The CDR3 runs 12 residues.

V usage is TRBV2 and J usage is TRBJ1-2; D may be TRBD1 (5 bases). This CDR3 spans 15 amino acids. The germline V gene encodes CDR1 SNHLY and CDR2 FYNNEI. V dropped 0 bases and J dropped 5 bases, with 13 bases sitting between them. This chain's CDR3 is CASSEAPGLKYGYTF. CDR3 in DNA: TGTGCCAGCAGTGAAGCGCCGGGGCTAAAATATGGCTACACCTTC.

Ten or more counts support this clonotype. A much larger clone differs by one base, so this may be a read error. CDR3 region: CRAAGLDTQYF. The CDR3 DNA is TGCAGGGCTGCCGGCCTCGATACGCAGTATTTT. This chain joins TRBV20-1 and TRBJ2-3; D unresolved. The CDR3 length is 11 residues. From germline, CDR1 is DFQATT and CDR2 SNEGSKA (reference sequence).

The V and J genes are TRBV5-1 and TRBJ2-6; D remains unclear. Trimming took 6 bases from V and 0 from J, leaving 13 bases between them. Germline V gene sequence: CDR1 SGHRS, CDR2 YFSETQ. The length of the CDR3 is 16 residues. CDR3: CASTHSGPSGANVLTF. CDR3 DNA: TGCGCCAGCACCCACAGTGGCCCCTCTGGGGCCAACGTCCTGACTTTC.

The gene calls are TRBV7-2 and TRBJ1-1; perhaps TRBD1 as D (6 bases). The CDR3 contains 14 residues. Trimming cost V 5 bases and J 3 bases, with 13 bases left between them. Germline V lookup: CDR1 SGHTA, CDR2 FQGNSA. CDR3 sequence (DNA): TGTGCCAGCAGCGAGGCAGCAGGGGACACTGAAGCTTTCTTT. Translated, it gives CASSEAAGDTEAFF.

This clonotype appeared a few times. This rearrangement joins TRBV7-9 to TRBJ2-7; D not resolved. V lost 7 bases and J lost 4, with 23 bases in between. The CDR3 spans 16 residues. Germline-derived CDR1 and CDR2 are SEHNR and FQNEAQ (reference sequence). The DNA of the CDR3 is TGTGCCAGCACCCCACCGGCCACGAGGTACCCATACGAGCAGTACTTC. It codes for CASTPPATRYPYEQYF.

The chain is built from TRBV20-1 and TRBJ1-5; D gene ambiguous. This CDR3 has 12 residues. In germline, CDR1 is DFQATT, CDR2 SNEGSKA (reference sequence). The germline V and J ends were trimmed by 3 bases and 8 bases, with 11 bases remaining between them. The CDR3 nucleotides are TGCAGTGCTAGCTTCAAATTCGAGCCCCAGCATTTT. This encodes CSASFKFEPQHF.

This clonotype has only a few counts. The chain is built from TRBV4-1 and TRBJ2-4, with D possibly matching TRBD1 (6 bases). CDR1 and CDR2 from the germline V gene are MGHRA and YSYEKL. V was cut by 0 bases and J by 1 base, with 10 bases left in between. The CDR3 contains 16 residues. This chain's CDR3 is CASSQEQGRAKNIQYF. DNA for the CDR3: TGCGCCAGCAGCCAAGAACAGGGTCGGGCCAAAAACATTCAGTACTTC.

The chain combines TRBV6-5 with TRBJ2-4, with D possibly being TRBD1 (5 bases). V lost 5 bases and J 5 bases, leaving 19 bases between the germline ends. CDR3 length: 16 residues. From germline, CDR1 is MNHEY and CDR2 SVGAGI. The CDR3 DNA reads as TGTGCCAGCAGTCGACAGCTTAGAGGATCCCAAAACATTCAGTACTTC. Its protein product is CASSRQLRGSQNIQYF.